These 27 T cell receptor beta chains came from one sample sequenced in a study of blood T cell repertoires in COVID-19. Data came from immunoSEQ multiplex PCR; TCRdb stores just in-frame clones and leaves some out. The data show under 450,000 clones, approximately 89% seen once. Sequencing was carried out using PBMCs or T cells enriched from blood (not recorded which). The receptors were sampled from a man younger than 45 who had recovered from COVID-19.

There are a few counts of this clone. The chain is built from TRBV18 and TRBJ1-4; TRBD1 matches 9 bases. The CDR3 covers 17 residues. The J segment lost 2 bases and the V segment lost 1 base, leaving 5 bases of the junction unmatched. Germline V gene sequence: CDR1 KGHSH, CDR2 LQKENI. CDR3 residues: CASSPQSGTGTNEKLFF. The CDR3, as DNA: TGTGCCAGCTCACCACAATCGGGGACAGGGACTAATGAAAAACTGTTTTTT.

The rearrangement uses TRBV5-1 and TRBJ2-7; D is possibly TRBD2 (5 bases). V lost 5 bases and J lost 1, with 16 bases in between. The germline V gene encodes CDR1 SGHRS and CDR2 YFSETQ. This CDR3 contains 15 residues. The CDR3 region is CASRPIGLPSYEQYF. CDR3 DNA: TGCGCCAGCAGACCTATTGGACTCCCGTCCTACGAGCAGTACTTC.

The chain has TRBV6-6 and TRBJ1-5; 7 positions match TRBD1. This CDR3 region has 11 residues. V dropped 5 bases and J dropped 15; count of bases not matched to a gene: 7. CDR1 is MNHNY, CDR2 SVGAGI, per germline (reference sequence). CDR3 DNA: TGTGCCAGCAGTCACGGGACAGCTCCGCATTTT. It specifies CASSHGTAPHF.

In this sample, this clone turned up once. The CDR3 sequence: CASSLDAGMNTEAFF. The CDR3 DNA follows: TGCGCCAGCAGCTTGGATGCGGGGATGAACACTGAAGCTTTCTTT. This sequence joins TRBV5-1 and TRBJ1-1, with D unclear. Deletions cut 0 bases from V and 0 bases from J, with 9 bases between. The CDR3 consists of 15 residues. Per the germline V gene, CDR1 is SGHRS and CDR2 is YFSETQ.

V usage is TRBV5-6 and J usage is TRBJ2-2; TRBD1 agrees at 10 bases. Trimming took 2 bases from V and 4 from J; bases not matched to a gene: 2. The germline V gene has CDR1 SGHDT and CDR2 YYEEEE. This CDR3 contains 15 residues. The CDR3 DNA follows: TGTGCCAGCAGCTTCGGGACAGGGGCCACCGGGGAGCTGTTTTTT. It translates to CASSFGTGATGELFF.

To note about this clone: Other DNA variants within this sample encode the same CDR3. The chain joins TRBV4-2 to TRBJ2-7; D is undetermined. This CDR3 spans 13 amino acids. V lost 0 bases and J lost 3, with 6 bases in between. Looked up from germline, CDR1 is LGHNA and CDR2 is YNFKEQ. DNA for the CDR3: TGTGCCAGCAGCCAAGACAGAAACTACGAGCAGTACTTC. This encodes CASSQDRNYEQYF.

The V gene is TRBV11-2, the J gene TRBJ1-3; 9 bases match TRBD1. Germline CDR1 and CDR2: SGHAT and FQNNGV. The CDR3 consists of 16 residues. The V gene end was trimmed by 5 bases and the J gene end by 1 base; junction bases not matched to a gene: 6. The chain's CDR3 is CASSPRQGVSGNTIYF. DNA for the CDR3: TGTGCCAGCAGCCCTCGACAGGGGGTGTCTGGAAACACCATATATTTT.

The V gene is TRBV2, the J gene TRBJ1-2, with D hard to call. Germline lookup yields CDR1 SNHLY and CDR2 FYNNEI. The length of the CDR3 is 13 residues. The ends were cut back, 3 bases at V and 5 bases at J, with 10 bases in the middle. The CDR3 region has the DNA TGTGCCAGCAGTGATGGTTCAGGTTATGGCTACACCTTC. It codes for CASSDGSGYGYTF.

Details on this clone: Germline and junction disagree at one end, which may indicate a read error. The chain recombines TRBV29-1 with TRBJ1-2, with no clear D. Germline values: CDR1 SQVTM, CDR2 ANQGSEA. The CDR3 has 10 residues. The CDR3 DNA is TGCAGCGTTGAAGATCCTATCCCACCCTTC. It translates to CSVEDPIPPF. The whole variable domain, remainder taken from reference TRBV29-1 and TRBJ1-2, is SAVISQKPSRDICQRGTSLTIQCQVDSQVTMMFWYRQQPGQSLTLIATANQGSEATYESGFVIDKFPISRPNLTFSTLTVSNMSPEDSSIYLCSVEDPIPPFGSGTRLTVV.

The chain joins TRBV3-1 (or the pseudogene TRBV3-2) to TRBJ2-4, with 11 nucleotides matching TRBD1. Germline V gene sequence: CDR1 LGHDT, CDR2 YNNKEL (reference sequence). The CDR3 runs to 18 residues. The trim removed 4 bases at V and 2 bases at J, leaving 10 bases unmatched. The chain's CDR3 is CASSPSLGQGESKNIQYF. The DNA of the CDR3 is TGTGCCAGCAGCCCGTCTTTGGGACAGGGGGAATCCAAAAACATTCAGTACTTC.

J is TRBJ1-1 and V is TRBV5-1; D possibly corresponds to TRBD1 (5 bases). Between the trimmed V and J ends, which lost 2 bases and 1 base, there was a span of 9 bases. In germline, CDR1 is SGHRS, CDR2 YFSETQ. This CDR3 comprises 14 residues. The CDR3 here is CASSFDGGNTEAFF. The CDR3 DNA follows: TGCGCCAGCAGCTTCGACGGGGGGAACACTGAAGCTTTCTTT.

The genes are TRBV18 and TRBJ1-1, with 7 nucleotides matching TRBD1. Germline values: CDR1 KGHSH, CDR2 LQKENI. V was pared by 1 base and J by 5 bases, with 1 base of the junction left unmatched. This CDR3 comprises 13 residues. CDR3 DNA sequence: TGTGCCAGCTCACCACTACAGGGGACTGAAGCTTTCTTT. Protein sequence: CASSPLQGTEAFF.

J is TRBJ2-3 and V is TRBV27; no definite D call. Trimming cost V 2 bases and J 3 bases, with 6 bases left between them. The CDR3 spans 13 residues. Per germline, CDR1 MNHEY and CDR2 SMNVEV (reference sequence). In DNA, the CDR3 is TGTGCCAGCAGTTTAGGCCAGACAGATACGCAGTATTTT. This encodes CASSLGQTDTQYF.

The gene calls are TRBV5-1 and TRBJ1-1; 8 bases match TRBD1. V trimming: 4 bases; J trimming: 5 bases; junction bases outside the gene matches: 10. CDR1 and CDR2 from the germline V gene are SGHRS and YFSETQ. The length of the CDR3 is 15 residues. The CDR3 coding sequence is TGCGCCAGCAGCCGGGAAACAGGGGGTTGGACTGAAGCTTTCTTT. It encodes CASSRETGGWTEAFF.

This sequence joins TRBV7-8 and TRBJ1-5; no clear D gene. V dropped 5 bases and J dropped 3 bases, with 8 bases sitting between them. The CDR3 is 13 amino acids. In germline, CDR1 is SGHVS, CDR2 FQNEAQ. DNA for the CDR3: TGTGCCAGCAGCGCGACTAACAATCAGCCCCAGCATTTT. Amino acid sequence: CASSATNNQPQHF.

The chain recombines TRBV27 with TRBJ1-3; D unresolved. V was cut by 5 bases and J by 4 bases, with 15 bases left in between. Germline V gives CDR1 MNHEY, CDR2 SMNVEV (reference sequence). The CDR3 loop spans 15 amino acids. CDR3 amino acids: CASSPLLQAGNTIYF. CDR3 in DNA: TGTGCCAGCAGTCCCCTCCTCCAGGCAGGAAACACCATATATTTT.

The chain carries TRBV7-6 and TRBJ2-5, with TRBD1 matching 8 bases. This CDR3 has 16 amino acids. V dropped 6 bases and J dropped 3; count of bases not matched to a gene: 12. The germline CDR1 and CDR2 sequences are SGHVS and FNYEAQ. CDR3 in DNA: TGTGCCAGCAGGTTGGGCAGGGGGCTTGAGAAAGAGACCCAGTACTTC. Protein product: CASRLGRGLEKETQYF.

About this clone: The identical CDR3 is also encoded by other nucleotide sequences in the sample. V usage is TRBV7-9 and J usage is TRBJ2-5; tentative D call: TRBD2 (6 bases). Trimming removed 0 bases at V and 5 bases at J, with 10 bases between. Germline assignment: CDR1 SEHNR and CDR2 FQNEAQ (reference sequence). This CDR3 region has 14 residues. The CDR3: CASSLAGGPETQYF. The CDR3 bases are TGTGCCAGCAGCTTAGCGGGGGGTCCGGAGACCCAGTACTTC.

This sequence joins TRBV7-8 and TRBJ1-1; unclear D gene. Germline V CDR1 and CDR2: SGHVS, FQNEAQ. This CDR3 has 14 residues. V was cut by 1 base and J by 5 bases, with 11 bases left in between. CDR3 nucleotides: TGTGCCAGCAGCTTAGGTGGGGAGCTTACTGAAGCTTTCTTT. Translating gives CASSLGGELTEAFF.

The chain combines TRBV4-1 with TRBJ1-5, with 7 bases matching TRBD1. Per the germline V gene, CDR1 is MGHRA and CDR2 is YSYEKL. Trimming cost V 1 base and J 4 bases; bases outside gene matches: 4. The CDR3 length is 15 residues. The CDR3 spells CASSQADRDNQPQHF. Here the CDR3 DNA reads TGCGCCAGCAGCCAAGCCGACAGGGATAATCAGCCCCAGCATTTT.

The genes are TRBV29-1 and TRBJ1-5, with TRBD1 matching 9 bases. This CDR3 spans 14 amino acids. Germline assignment: CDR1 SQVTM and CDR2 ANQGSEA. The ends lost 6 bases at V and 6 bases at J; junction bases unmatched: 9. As DNA, the CDR3 is TGCAGCGTGGGGGGACAGGGAGAGGCTCAGCCCCAGCATTTT. This gives the protein CSVGGQGEAQPQHF. Supplemented by reference TRBV29-1 and TRBJ1-5, the full variable domain reads SAVISQKPSRDICQRGTSLTIQCQVDSQVTMMFWYRQQPGQSLTLIATANQGSEATYESGFVIDKFPISRPNLTFSTLTVSNMSPEDSSIYLCSVGGQGEAQPQHFGDGTRLSIL.

CDR3 coding DNA: TGTGCCAGCAGCGTACTGAGACAGGGGAACACCGGGGAGCTGTTTTTT. It translates to CASSVLRQGNTGELFF. The V call is TRBV9, the J call TRBJ2-2; 7 bases agree with TRBD1. This CDR3 spans 16 amino acids. With V trimmed by 1 base and J by 1 base, 4 bases remained unmatched. The V gene's germline CDR1 is SGDLS and CDR2 YYNGEE.

The chain links TRBV4-2 to TRBJ2-3; 10 positions agree with TRBD2. V dropped 4 bases and J dropped 3; count of bases not matched to a gene: 1. Germline V gene lookup returns CDR1 LGHNA and CDR2 YNFKEQ. The CDR3 is 14 residues long. The CDR3 spells CASSLGLATDTQYF. The CDR3 DNA sequence: TGTGCCAGCAGCCTGGGACTAGCGACAGATACGCAGTATTTT.

This rearrangement joins TRBV14 to TRBJ2-3; possible D gene TRBD1, 6 bases. The CDR3 consists of 13 residues. The ends were cut back, 1 base at V and 11 bases at J, with 13 bases in the middle. Per germline, CDR1 SGHDN and CDR2 FVKESK. The CDR3 DNA is TGTGCCAGCAGCCAAGGAGGGCCGACAGGGCAGTATTTT. Protein: CASSQGGPTGQYF.

This chain uses TRBV19 with TRBJ2-1; possibly TRBD1 for D (6 bases). This CDR3 region has 14 residues. Germline V gene lookup returns CDR1 LNHDA and CDR2 SQIVND (reference sequence). The V end lost 7 bases, the J end lost 6 bases, and 16 bases lay between the germline ends. CDR3 nucleotide sequence: TGTGCCAGTATACCCAGGGGCGCTATCAATGAGCAGTTCTTC. It is translated as CASIPRGAINEQFF.

J is TRBJ1-1 and V is TRBV6-2 or TRBV6-3; a weak D match, TRBD1 (5 bases). The V gene lost 6 bases and the J gene lost 0 bases, with 17 bases spanning the gap. Per germline, CDR1 MNHEY and CDR2 SVGEGT. The CDR3 has 16 residues. CDR3 in DNA: TGTGCCAGCAGCCTCGGACGGGGGAGCATGAACACTGAAGCTTTCTTT. This encodes CASSLGRGSMNTEAFF.

The V gene is TRBV10-3, the J gene TRBJ1-2; D not certain. The CDR3 contains 16 residues. CDR1 is ENHRY, CDR2 SYGVKD, per germline. The V and J ends lost 0 bases and 2 bases respectively, with 13 bases between them. The CDR3 region is CAISESTREPNYGYTF. The CDR3 coding sequence is TGTGCCATCAGTGAGTCGACTCGGGAACCCAACTATGGCTACACCTTC.